The clone carrying this T cell receptor beta chain has only a few counts. Its antigen is not identified. The sample belongs to a study of post-analysis software for immune sequencing data. As for the study in general: Disease trajectories encompassed relapsing-remitting, secondary progressive and progressive-relapsing multiple sclerosis. The study's findings and limits: In patients, five or six TRBV segments were more frequent than in controls, with TRBV5-6, TRBV5-1 and TRBV20-1 among them. Strong co-clustering by F measure was seen for same-batch samples. Those with multiple sclerosis, the patient group, showed significantly lower normalized Chao1 diversity than controls.

Germline V lookup: CDR1 SQVTM, CDR2 ANQGSEA. The CDR3 is 13 amino acids. The V end lost 7 bases, the J end lost 7 bases, and 16 bases lay between the germline ends. TCR beta libraries were prepared from cDNA with unique molecular identifiers. The T cell input of roughly 0.95 to 11 million gave about 470,000 cDNA molecules. TCRdb passed the PCR reads through MiXCR, listing each CDR3 protein once. Of about 430,000 distinct CDR3 sequences listed, less than 40% are singletons. The sequenced sample consisted of blood. This TCR was sampled from a girl aged 2-10 years with multiple sclerosis. The chain combines TRBV29-1 with TRBJ1-4; D might be TRBD1 (5 bases). The CDR3 nucleotides are TGCAGCGCGGGGGAGGGCCAGGGTGAAAAACTGTTTTTT. It yields the protein CSAGEGQGEKLFF.